The rows below give T cell receptor beta chains drawn from one sample of a study of early stage breast cancer tumors. Libraries were prepared by immunoSEQ multiplex PCR; TCRdb keeps only in-frame clonotypes and omits some of them. This sample yields tens of thousands of clones, of which approximately 84% are seen a single time; approximately 9% belongs to the top ten. Sample: blood. All receptors come from a person aged 45-65 years with breast cancer. Each CDR3 is given with its conserved first and last residue. The order of the fields is D gene, J gene, V gene, clone size, CDR3 protein, CDR3 DNA. The D gene is left open where the match is weak. Clone size is given for some rows only: seen once, a few or many times, or a class if the clone is expanded.

TRBD2	TRBJ2-1	TRBV10-3	NA	CAISESGTTYNEQFF	TGTGCCATCAGTGAGTCCGGGACTACCTACAATGAGCAGTTCTTC
TRBD2	TRBJ2-7	TRBV28	NA	CASSSGGWTYEQYF	TGTGCCAGCAGTTCGGGGGGGTGGACCTACGAGCAGTACTTC
NA	TRBJ1-4	TRBV27	NA	CASSKGTTNEKLFF	TGTGCCAGCAGCAAGGGGACAACTAATGAAAAACTGTTTTTT
NA	TRBJ2-3	TRBV7-3	NA	CASSLSGGADTQYF	TGTGCCAGCAGCTTATCAGGGGGGGCAGATACGCAGTATTTT
NA	TRBJ1-5	TRBV29-1	NA	CSVTDTGDQPQHF	TGCAGCGTTACCGACACCGGCGATCAGCCCCAGCATTTT
NA	TRBJ2-2	TRBV19	NA	CASSPANTGELFF	TGTGCCAGCTCGCCGGCGAACACCGGGGAGCTGTTTTTT
TRBD1	TRBJ1-2	TRBV2	NA	CASSDRGRTYGYTF	TGTGCCAGCAGTGACAGGGGGCGGACCTATGGCTACACCTTC
NA	TRBJ2-7	TRBV7-3	NA	CASRPRVHEQYF	TGTGCCAGCAGACCCAGGGTCCACGAGCAGTACTTC
NA	TRBJ2-7	TRBV7-2	NA	CASSSTTIPSYEQYF	TGTGCCAGCAGCTCAACGACTATTCCCTCCTACGAGCAGTACTTC
TRBD1	TRBJ1-6	TRBV19	NA	CASSSFPSRDRNSPLHF	TGTGCCAGTAGTTCTTTCCCGTCCCGGGACAGAAATTCACCCCTCCACTTT
TRBD2	TRBJ2-5	TRBV7-3	NA	CASSLGLAGQETQYF	TGTGCCAGCAGCTTAGGGCTAGCGGGGCAAGAGACCCAGTACTTC
NA	TRBJ1-6	TRBV2	NA	CASSEVLHSPLHF	TGTGCCAGCAGTGAAGTTCTGCATTCACCCCTCCACTTT
TRBD1	TRBJ2-7	TRBV19	NA	CASSPGTGGLYEQYF	TGTGCCAGTAGTCCAGGGACAGGGGGCTTATACGAGCAGTACTTC
TRBD2	TRBJ2-7	TRBV5-1	NA	CASSLLAGFTYEQYF	TGCGCCAGCAGCCTGCTAGCGGGATTTACCTACGAGCAGTACTTC
NA	TRBJ2-1	TRBV2	once	CASRGTLNEQFF	TGTGCCAGCAGGGGGACTCTCAATGAGCAGTTCTTC
NA	TRBJ2-6	TRBV6-1	NA	CASSLGSGANVLTF	TGTGCCAGCAGTCTGGGATCTGGGGCCAACGTCCTGACTTTC
NA	TRBJ2-7	TRBV14	NA	CASSQYFGQADYEQYF	TGTGCCAGCAGCCAATATTTTGGGCAGGCCGACTACGAGCAGTACTTC
NA	TRBJ2-7	TRBV5-1	NA	CASSLESGYEQYF	TGCGCCAGCAGCTTGGAATCGGGTTACGAGCAGTACTTC
NA	TRBJ2-2	TRBV7-6	NA	CASSSSGELFF	TGTGCCAGCAGCTCCTCCGGGGAGCTGTTTTTT
NA	TRBJ2-3	TRBV5-6	NA	CASSWPGLGADTQYF	TGTGCCAGCAGCTGGCCGGGACTGGGGGCGGATACGCAGTATTTT
NA	TRBJ2-4	TRBV5-5	NA	CASSPLPTELAKNIQYF	TGTGCCAGCAGCCCTTTACCCACGGAACTAGCCAAAAACATTCAGTACTTC
TRBD1	TRBJ2-5	TRBV5-1	NA	CASSAGQGAIQETQYF	TGCGCCAGCAGCGCAGGACAGGGGGCAATCCAAGAGACCCAGTACTTC
NA	TRBJ2-4	TRBV19	NA	CASGRGYIQYF	TGTGCCAGTGGTAGGGGATACATTCAGTACTTC
NA	TRBJ1-2	TRBV27	NA	CASSPGGGVFYGYTF	TGTGCCAGCAGCCCTGGTGGGGGGGTTTTCTATGGCTACACCTTC
NA	TRBJ2-1	TRBV10-2	NA	CASKDTYSYNEQFF	TGCGCCAGCAAAGACACGTACTCCTACAATGAGCAGTTCTTC
NA	TRBJ2-1	TRBV7-3	NA	CASSTDYDEQFF	TGTGCCAGCAGTACCGACTACGATGAGCAGTTCTTC
NA	TRBJ1-3	TRBV30	NA	CAWSVGTTGNTIYF	TGTGCCTGGAGTGTTGGTACAACCGGAAACACCATATATTTT
TRBD1	TRBJ1-5	TRBV5-3	once	CARSKTERGLRQPQHF	TGTGCCAGAAGCAAGACCGAAAGGGGGCTTCGGCAGCCCCAGCATTTT
NA	TRBJ2-2	TRBV7-9	few	CASHNRLNTGELFF	TGTGCCAGCCACAACAGGCTAAACACCGGGGAGCTGTTTTTT
NA	TRBJ2-7	TRBV7-3	NA	CASSFGQGISYEQYF	TGTGCCAGCAGCTTCGGGCAGGGAATTTCCTACGAGCAGTACTTC
TRBD2	TRBJ2-1	TRBV28	NA	CASSSRLAGYNEQFF	TGTGCCAGCAGCTCCCGACTAGCGGGGTACAATGAGCAGTTCTTC
NA	TRBJ2-3	TRBV7-3	NA	CASSDGARGDTQYF	TGTGCCAGCAGCGACGGAGCGAGGGGAGATACGCAGTATTTT
NA	TRBJ1-3	TRBV4-1	NA	CASSQDRMRDFGNTIYF	TGCGCCAGCAGCCAAGATCGGATGAGGGACTTTGGAAACACCATATATTTT
TRBD1	TRBJ2-2	TRBV12-5	NA	CASGTGGTGELFF	TGTGCTAGTGGGACAGGGGGAACCGGGGAGCTGTTTTTT
NA	TRBJ2-2	TRBV11-2	few	CASSRTVSGELFF	TGTGCCAGCAGCCGCACAGTATCCGGGGAGCTGTTTTTT
TRBD2	TRBJ2-3	TRBV4-2	NA	CASSQGTSGGSDTQYF	TGTGCCAGCAGCCAAGGGACTAGCGGGGGTTCAGATACGCAGTATTTT
NA	TRBJ2-7	TRBV11-2	NA	CASSLGGAIEQYF	TGTGCCAGCAGCTTAGGGGGGGCTATTGAGCAGTACTTC
NA	TRBJ2-3	TRBV5-5	few	CASSPTDTDTDTQYF	TGTGCCAGCAGCCCTACAGACACTGACACAGATACGCAGTATTTT
TRBD2	TRBJ2-1	TRBV4-2	NA	CASSPTSGENNEQFF	TGTGCCAGCAGCCCGACTAGCGGGGAAAACAATGAGCAGTTCTTC
NA	TRBJ1-2	TRBV7-2	NA	CASSSKGLQGAYGYTF	TGTGCCAGCAGCTCAAAGGGCCTACAGGGTGCTTATGGCTACACCTTC
NA	TRBJ1-1	TRBV6-1	NA	CASSPIMNTEAFF	TGTGCCAGCAGTCCTATCATGAACACTGAAGCTTTCTTT
NA	TRBJ1-1	TRBV28	once	CASSLVRRSEAFF	TGTGCCAGCAGTTTAGTACGGAGGTCTGAAGCTTTCTTT
TRBD1	TRBJ1-2	TRBV7-9	NA	CASSLGDRGEYGYTF	TGTGCCAGCAGCCTGGGGGACAGGGGGGAGTATGGCTACACCTTC
NA	TRBJ2-7	TRBV10-1	NA	CASSEGSQLTGYEQYF	TGCGCCAGCAGTGAAGGGTCCCAACTAACGGGCTACGAGCAGTACTTC
NA	TRBJ1-1	TRBV30	NA	CAWSAGGAIAEAFF	TGTGCCTGGAGTGCTGGGGGGGCGATTGCTGAAGCTTTCTTT